This T cell receptor beta chain was documented in a study of T cells in Graves' hyperthyroidism and ophthalmopathy. Clinical symptoms, serum thyroxine and TRAb, thyroid ultrasound and orbital computed tomography were used for the diagnoses. V was clipped by 5 bases and J by 5 bases; unmatched bases: 9. The germline V gene has CDR1 SEHNR and CDR2 FQNEAQ (reference sequence). The CDR3 spans 15 residues. Researchers took RNA transcripts and amplified the TCR beta CDR3 regions from them. TCR CDR3 underwent first-round RT-PCR with the HTBI primer set. TCRdb re-derived calls from the multiplex PCR reads in MiXCR, one entry per CDR3 protein. This sample has 500,000 to 600,000 distinct CDR3 sequences, with about 46% found just once.

The sequence came from an adult woman with Graves' disease, either hyperthyroidism or ophthalmopathy (not recorded which). Sequenced: peripheral blood or thyroid tissue (not recorded which). The chain combines TRBV7-9 with TRBJ1-5; 7 bases align to TRBD1. The CDR3 sequence is CASSGLDREHQPQHF. The CDR3, as DNA: TGTGCCAGCAGCGGACTAGACAGGGAGCATCAGCCCCAGCATTTT.